This entry lists 10 T cell receptor beta chains sequenced from one sample in a study of blood T cells in healthy people across ages (dated by TCRdb to 2015 to 2017). Libraries were constructed by 5' RACE. Sequencing used an Illumina HiSeq 2500. A second roughly 7 to 11 cycle PCR used a sample-barcoded 5' primer and a J-beta primer mix. The raw public reads went through TCRdb reprocessing: fastp at Q25, MiXCR clone calling, in-frame beta chains kept. Rows are combined by CDR3 protein, so each entry shows the most common genes and DNA. The sample has some 1.5 million distinct CDR3 sequences on record, 28% of them singletons. Roughly 8% of the sample comes from the top ten. Sequencing used blood. The receptors shown here come from a woman younger than 45 in good health.

Ten or more counts support this clonotype. The chain employs TRBV12-3 or TRBV12-4 and TRBJ1-5; D gene ambiguous. V was pared by 7 bases and J by 2 bases, with 12 bases between. This CDR3 has 14 residues. Here the CDR3 reads CASKAPSGNQPQHF. The CDR3 region has the DNA TGTGCCAGCAAGGCCCCGAGCGGCAATCAGCCCCAGCATTTT.

With regard to this clonotype: Sequence at one end of the junction differs from germline and may be a read error. The chain carries TRBV5-1 and TRBJ2-3; possibly TRBD1 for D (5 bases). Germline V gene sequence: CDR1 SGHRS, CDR2 YFSETQ. There are 16 residues in the CDR3. Written as DNA, the CDR3 is TGCGTCAGCAGCTCCGGGTGGGGCGGCAGCACAGATACGCAGTATTTT. It yields the protein CVSSSGWGGSTDTQYF.

In this sample, this clonotype turned up a few times. The chain uses TRBV5-1 and TRBJ1-1, with 11 bases lining up with TRBD1. Looked up from germline, CDR1 is SGHRS and CDR2 is YFSETQ. The CDR3 is made up of 15 amino acids. V was clipped by 5 bases and J by 0 bases; unmatched bases: 3. CDR3 sequence reads: CASRGTGGMNTEAFF. CDR3 nucleotide sequence: TGCGCCAGCAGAGGGACAGGGGGTATGAACACTGAAGCTTTCTTT. Full variable domain (outside the CDR3, taken from reference TRBV5-1 and TRBJ1-1): KAGVTQTPRYLIKTRGQQVTLSCSPISGHRSVSWYQQTPGQGLQFLFEYFSETQRNKGNFPGRFSGRQFSNSRSEMNVSTLELGDSALYLCASRGTGGMNTEAFFGQGTRLTVV.

The chain has TRBV7-9 and TRBJ2-3; D is uncertain. CDR3 length equals 16 residues. The V end lost 1 base, the J end lost 5 bases, and 16 bases lay between the germline ends. Germline values: CDR1 SEHNR, CDR2 FQNEAQ (reference sequence). The CDR3 reads CASSLDRSGPVDTQYF. The CDR3, as DNA: TGTGCCAGCAGCTTAGATCGGTCTGGTCCAGTAGATACGCAGTATTTT. The whole variable domain, remainder taken from reference TRBV7-9 and TRBJ2-3, is DTGVSQNPRHKITKRGQNVTFRCDPISEHNRLYWYRQTLGQGPEFLTYFQNEAQLEKSRLLSDRFSAERPKGSFSTLEIQRTEQGDSAMYLCASSLDRSGPVDTQYFGPGTRLTVL.

This clonotype was recorded a few times. The J gene is TRBJ2-7, the V gene TRBV20-1; 9 bases fit TRBD2. CDR1 DFQATT and CDR2 SNEGSKA come from the germline V gene (reference sequence). V lost 5 bases and J lost 2; bases outside the gene matches: 4. The CDR3 length is 13 residues. DNA for the CDR3: TGCAGTGCTTATAGCGGGGGCCCCTACGAGCAGTACTTC. Its protein is CSAYSGGPYEQYF.

This clonotype was detected many times. The chain combines TRBV20-1 with TRBJ2-3; 10 bases are a match to TRBD2. CDR3 length equals 14 residues. In germline, CDR1 is DFQATT, CDR2 SNEGSKA (reference sequence). Trimming at V came to 6 bases and at J to 5 bases, leaving 8 bases not matched to a gene. CDR3: CSAASGRAGDTQYF. CDR3 sequence (DNA): TGCAGTGCCGCAAGCGGGAGGGCCGGAGATACGCAGTATTTT.

This clonotype showed up just a few times. This chain joins TRBV7-9 and TRBJ1-1; 7 bases are a match to TRBD1. Germline CDR1 is SEHNR and CDR2 is FQNEAQ (reference sequence). V shed 5 bases and J 9 bases; nucleotides not matched to a gene: 9. The CDR3 is 13 residues long. In DNA, the CDR3 is TGTGCCAGCAGCCCAAGAACGGGACAGAAAGCTTTCTTT. It encodes CASSPRTGQKAFF.

This clonotype occurred a few times. V is TRBV5-1 and J is TRBJ2-1; D is possibly TRBD2 (5 bases). CDR3 size: 13 residues. V dropped 4 bases and J dropped 10 bases, with 15 bases sitting between them. Germline CDR1 is SGHRS and CDR2 is YFSETQ. The CDR3, as DNA: TGCGCCAGCAGCCGGCTCTCCGGAGGCGAGCAGTTCTTC. Its protein product is CASSRLSGGEQFF.

Notes on this clonotype: A junction boundary mismatches the germline segment, possibly from a read error. V gene TRBV5-1 combines with J gene TRBJ2-5; 9 bases are shared with TRBD2. Germline CDR1 is SGHRS and CDR2 is YFSETQ. The CDR3 is made up of 15 amino acids. In DNA form, the CDR3 reads TGCGCCATCAGCTTGGCGGGGGGGCCGTTTGAGACCCAGTACTTC. Translated, it gives CAISLAGGPFETQYF.

This clonotype was picked up a small number of times. The rearrangement uses TRBV24-1 and TRBJ1-2; no clear D. Germline CDR1 KGHDR, CDR2 SFDVKD. Trimming cost V 5 bases and J 2 bases, with 5 bases left between them. CDR3 length: 12 amino acids. CDR3 in amino acids: CATSAGNYGYTF. CDR3 bases: TGTGCCACCAGTGCGGGAAACTATGGCTACACCTTC.